This TCR beta chain emerged from a study of T-cell reconstitution after alpha-beta-depleted transplantation in children. The germline V gene has CDR1 SGDLS and CDR2 YYNGEE. V dropped 0 bases and J dropped 2; count of bases not matched to a gene: 8. The CDR3 consists of 17 residues. As it was prepared, the TCRbeta library received unique molecular identifiers. TCRdb reanalysed the PCR reads using MiXCR and keeps one entry per CDR3 protein. The sample shows 250,000 to 300,000 distinct CDR3 sequences, 9.9% of them seen only once. This clonotype has only a few counts. The rearrangement links TRBV9 to TRBJ2-5; 9 nucleotides align to TRBD2. The sequence came from a human donor who donated a stem cell graft to a child with SCID. The sequences come from PBMCs from the stem cell graft donor, collected from the stem cell graft. The CDR3, as DNA: TGTGCCAGCAGCGTAGCTCACAGCGGGGGGAATCAAGAGACCCAGTACTTC. It translates to CASSVAHSGGNQETQYF.